This TCR beta chain is from a study of breast tumors, draining lymph nodes, adjacent tissues. The study's findings and limits: Most tumor T cells seemingly derive from lymph node, then expand in tumor. The lymph node origin of tumor T cells was framed as consistent with a hypothesis, not demonstrated. Compared with lymph nodes, tumors were less diverse; compared with nontumor tissue, more.

MiXCR, applied by TCRdb to the multiplex PCR reads, yields one record per CDR3 protein. The sample carries a few hundred thousand distinct CDR3 sequences, 30% to 35% recorded once. This clonotype appeared many times. Its cognate antigen is unknown. Samples came from axillary lymph nodes draining the breast cancer. CDR1 is SNHLY and CDR2 is FYNNEI in the germline V gene. V was pared by 7 bases and J by 7 bases, with 17 bases of the junction left unmatched. The CDR3 runs 16 residues. V gene TRBV2 combines with J gene TRBJ1-2; 8 bases match TRBD1. The TCR originated in a female donor with breast cancer. Some clones in this sample may be carry-over from other donors' samples. Sequenced sample: axillary lymph node tissue. This chain's CDR3 is CASTPQGARTSPGYTF. In DNA form, the CDR3 reads TGTGCCAGCACCCCTCAGGGGGCTAGGACTAGTCCTGGCTACACCTTC.